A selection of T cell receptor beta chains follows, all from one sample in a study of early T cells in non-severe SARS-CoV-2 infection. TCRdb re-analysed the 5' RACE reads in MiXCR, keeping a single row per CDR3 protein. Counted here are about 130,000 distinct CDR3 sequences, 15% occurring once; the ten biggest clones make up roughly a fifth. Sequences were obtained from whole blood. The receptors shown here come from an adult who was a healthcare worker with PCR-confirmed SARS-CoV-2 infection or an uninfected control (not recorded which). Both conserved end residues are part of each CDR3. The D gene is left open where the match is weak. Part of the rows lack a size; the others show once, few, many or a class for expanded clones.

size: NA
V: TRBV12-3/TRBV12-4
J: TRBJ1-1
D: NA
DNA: TGTGCCAGCGGGTGGCCAGAAGCTTTCTTT
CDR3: CASGWPEAFF

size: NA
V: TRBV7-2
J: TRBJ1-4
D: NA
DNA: TGTGCCAGCAGTGCCGGGACGGCTAATGAAAAACTGTTTTTT
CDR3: CASSAGTANEKLFF

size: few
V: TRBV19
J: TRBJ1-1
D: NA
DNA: TGTGCCAGTAGTAGCGGGCGATCCCCGGGCACTGAAGCTTTCTTT
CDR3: CASSSGRSPGTEAFF

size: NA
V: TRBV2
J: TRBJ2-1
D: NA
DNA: TGTGCCAGCAGCGTCGACACCTCCTACAATGAGCAGTTCTTC
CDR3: CASSVDTSYNEQFF

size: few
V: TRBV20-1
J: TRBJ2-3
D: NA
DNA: TGCAGTGCCCTCCCCGAGGACACAGATACGCAGTATTTT
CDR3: CSALPEDTDTQYF

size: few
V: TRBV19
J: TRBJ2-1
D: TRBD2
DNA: TGTGCCAGTAGTATACGAGGGCTAGCGGGGTACAATGAGCAGTTCTTC
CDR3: CASSIRGLAGYNEQFF

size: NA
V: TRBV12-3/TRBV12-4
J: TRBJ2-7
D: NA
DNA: TGTGCCAGCAGCTACGACCGACTTTGGGGGCAGTACTTC
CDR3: CASSYDRLWGQYF

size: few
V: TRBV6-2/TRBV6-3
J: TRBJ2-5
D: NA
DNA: TGTGCCAGCAGTACAGGGTTACAAGAGACCCAGTACTTC
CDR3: CASSTGLQETQYF

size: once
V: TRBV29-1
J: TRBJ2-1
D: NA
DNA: TGCAGCGTCACGCCAATGGGGGGCTATGAGCAGTTCTTC
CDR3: CSVTPMGGYEQFF

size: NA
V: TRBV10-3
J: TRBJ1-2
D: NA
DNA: TGTGCCATCAGTGCCCGGGATCGAGGCTATGGCTACACCTTC
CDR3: CAISARDRGYGYTF

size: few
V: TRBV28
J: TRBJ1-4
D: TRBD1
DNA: TGTGCCAGCAGTTTATCGAACAGGGGTAATGAAAAACTGTTTTTT
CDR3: CASSLSNRGNEKLFF

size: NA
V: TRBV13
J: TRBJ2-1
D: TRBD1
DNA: TGTGCCAGCAGCAACCGGGACAGGGGGCTATTTGAGCAGTTCTTC
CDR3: CASSNRDRGLFEQFF

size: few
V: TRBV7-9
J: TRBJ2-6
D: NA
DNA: TGTGCCAGCACCCTATCGTACTCTGGGGCCAACGTCCTGACTTTC
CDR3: CASTLSYSGANVLTF